One and the same sample provided the 16 T cell receptor beta chains below, sequenced in a study of a mutant IDH1 vaccine in newly diagnosed glioma. Sequencing was performed with immunoSEQ multiplex PCR; in TCRdb, only in-frame clones are kept and a portion is missing. The sample lists tens of thousands of clones; 65% to 85% were seen once. What these receptors recognize is not known. Time point noted: week 47, end of study. In the vaccine, a single dose held 300 ug of the mutant IDH1 20-mer peptide, along with topical imiquimod. Specimen: PBMCs, collected from a glioma patient whose treatment included an IDH1 peptide vaccine. All receptors derive from a woman aged 25-40 years with glioma. Some clones in this sample may be carry-over from other donors' samples.

This clone was observed a single time. The chain couples TRBV7-9 to TRBJ2-2; tentative D call: TRBD2 (6 bases). In germline, CDR1 is SEHNR, CDR2 FQNEAQ (reference sequence). The CDR3 is made up of 14 amino acids. V was trimmed by 6 bases and J by 1 base, leaving 9 bases between them. The CDR3 loop is CASSRRGNTGELFF. CDR3 in DNA: TGTGCCAGCAGTCGGAGGGGGAACACCGGGGAGCTGTTTTTT.

This sequence joins TRBV9 and TRBJ2-1; tentative D call: TRBD2 (6 bases). CDR1 SGDLS and CDR2 YYNGEE come from the germline V gene. This CDR3 is 15 amino acids long. V was pared by 0 bases and J by 8 bases, with 15 bases between. CDR3 sequence: CASSVVGDSPDEQFF. As DNA, the CDR3 is TGTGCCAGCAGCGTAGTTGGGGACTCCCCCGATGAGCAGTTCTTC.

The J gene is TRBJ2-7, the V gene TRBV30; D not resolved. The CDR3 covers 12 residues. Trimming stripped 2 bases from V and 9 bases from J, with 14 bases between. CDR1 and CDR2 (germline): GTSNPN, SVGIG (reference sequence). In DNA form, the CDR3 reads TGTGCCTGGAGTTCCGTGCGAGAGACGCAGTACTTC. It translates to CAWSSVRETQYF.

The chain is built from TRBV10-3 and TRBJ2-7; D is perhaps TRBD1 or TRBD2 (5 bases each). The CDR3 extends over 13 amino acids. Trimming pared 2 bases from V and 6 bases from J, leaving 11 bases between. Germline CDR1 and CDR2: ENHRY and SYGVKD. This CDR3 is CAISEAGTSEQYF. CDR3 DNA sequence: TGTGCCATCAGTGAGGCAGGGACCAGCGAGCAGTACTTC.

The chain uses TRBV19 and TRBJ2-5; 10 bases map to TRBD2. V lost 7 bases to trimming and J lost 2 bases; unmatched junction nucleotides: 13. CDR1 LNHDA and CDR2 SQIVND come from the germline V gene (reference sequence). The CDR3 runs 17 residues. CDR3 in amino acids: CASTRRGSGRWQETQYF. CDR3 nucleotides: TGTGCCAGTACCAGGCGGGGTAGCGGGAGGTGGCAAGAGACCCAGTACTTC.

The chain is built from TRBV27 and TRBJ1-1; 8 bases fit TRBD1. Per the germline V gene, CDR1 is MNHEY and CDR2 is SMNVEV (reference sequence). The trim removed 0 bases at V and 5 bases at J, leaving 5 bases unmatched. This CDR3 is 15 amino acids long. The CDR3 DNA follows: TGTGCCAGCAGTTTATCGGTGACAGGGGTAACTGAAGCTTTCTTT. Amino acids: CASSLSVTGVTEAFF.

The chain combines TRBV19 with TRBJ2-7; D is unclear. V was cut by 6 bases and J by 1 base, with 10 bases left in between. The germline V gene has CDR1 LNHDA and CDR2 SQIVND (reference sequence). This CDR3 comprises 13 residues. CDR3 coding DNA: TGTGCCAGTAGGTCCGGGCCTTCCTACGAGCAGTACTTC. This gives the protein CASRSGPSYEQYF.

V and J are TRBV10-2 and TRBJ1-4, with TRBD1 matching over 8 bases. There are 15 residues in the CDR3. V was pared by 3 bases and J by 4 bases, with 4 bases of the junction left unmatched. Germline V gives CDR1 WSHSY, CDR2 SAAADI. CDR3 in DNA: TGCGCCAGCAGTGACCGGACAGGGCATAATGAAAAACTGTTTTTT. Protein product: CASSDRTGHNEKLFF.

The rearrangement links TRBV2 to TRBJ1-3; 7 bases are a match to TRBD1. J was trimmed by 3 bases and V by 9 bases; bases with no gene match: 23. CDR1 and CDR2 (germline): SNHLY, FYNNEI. There are 19 residues in the CDR3. CDR3 sequence reads: CARRALSVRAGGIGNTIYF. CDR3 nucleotide sequence: TGTGCCAGGAGAGCACTTTCCGTCCGGGCAGGGGGAATTGGAAACACCATATATTTT.

This chain links TRBV30 with TRBJ2-7; TRBD2 is a possible D gene (6 bases). The CDR3 loop spans 14 amino acids. Germline CDR1 GTSNPN, CDR2 SVGIG (reference sequence). The ends were cut back, 6 bases at V and 6 bases at J, with 21 bases in the middle. The chain's CDR3 is CACNRLVGSAEQYF. CDR3 DNA: TGTGCCTGTAACCGACTAGTCGGGTCCGCCGAGCAGTACTTC. Using reference TRBV30 and TRBJ2-7 for the parts outside the CDR3, the full variable domain is SQTIHQWPATLVQPVGSPLSLECTVEGTSNPNLYWYRQAAGRGLQLLFYSVGIGQISSEVPQNLSASRPQDRQFILSSKKLLLSDSGFYLCACNRLVGSAEQYFGPGTRLTVT.

V and J are TRBV27 and TRBJ2-2, with 9 positions matching TRBD1. The CDR3 spans 14 residues. V lost 8 bases, J lost 6 bases, and 7 bases stayed unmatched. CDR1 and CDR2 from the germline V gene are MNHEY and SMNVEV (reference sequence). CDR3 nucleotides: TGTGCCAGCGGCAGACAGGGGGTCGCCGGGGAGCTGTTTTTT. It yields the protein CASGRQGVAGELFF.

This sequence joins TRBV5-1 and TRBJ1-2; weak D call: TRBD1 (5 bases). Deletions cut 0 bases from V and 8 bases from J, with 8 bases between. The CDR3 totals 12 residues. Germline CDR1 SGHRS, CDR2 YFSETQ. The CDR3 coding sequence is TGCGCCAGCAGCTTGGGGGGGGGAGGCTACACCTTC. Translating it yields CASSLGGGGYTF.

The V and J genes are TRBV13 and TRBJ2-7, with TRBD2 identical over 8 bases. Trimming removed 4 bases from V and 6 bases from J; junction bases left unmatched: 8. The germline gives CDR1 PRHDT, CDR2 FYEKMQ (reference sequence). The CDR3 has 14 residues. The CDR3 DNA sequence: TGTGCCAGCAGCTCTAGGAGCGGGAGAGGCGAGCAGTACTTC. It encodes CASSSRSGRGEQYF. Combining the CDR3 with reference TRBV13 and TRBJ2-7 gives the whole variable domain AAGVIQSPRHLIKEKRETATLKCYPIPRHDTVYWYQQGPGQDPQFLISFYEKMQSDKGSIPDRFSAQQFSDYHSELNMSSLELGDSALYFCASSSRSGRGEQYFGPGTRLTVT.

The chain recombines TRBV7-8 with TRBJ1-5, with TRBD1 matching over 7 bases. The CDR3 consists of 13 residues. J gave up 4 bases and V 4 bases, and 1 base lay outside the gene matches. In germline, CDR1 is SGHVS, CDR2 FQNEAQ. CDR3 in amino acids: CASSSDRNQPQHF. The CDR3 nucleotides are TGTGCCAGCAGCTCGGACAGGAATCAGCCCCAGCATTTT.

The chain employs TRBV14 and TRBJ2-1; D might be TRBD2 (5 bases). The V gene's germline CDR1 is SGHDN and CDR2 FVKESK. Trimming cost V 5 bases and J 7 bases, with 18 bases left between them. CDR3 length: 15 residues. The CDR3 DNA reads as TGTGCCAGCAGCGAACAAGGAGGACCTGGGAATGAGCAGTTCTTC. The encoded protein is CASSEQGGPGNEQFF.

This clone was seen a single time. The V gene is TRBV2, the J gene TRBJ2-3; 9 bases fit TRBD2. This CDR3 region has 16 residues. CDR1 and CDR2 from the germline V gene are SNHLY and FYNNEI. V shed 1 base, J shed 6 bases, and the junction held 8 bases outside the gene matches. The CDR3 loop is CASSEEIAGVRDTQYF. The CDR3 DNA follows: TGTGCCAGCAGTGAAGAGATAGCGGGAGTCAGGGATACGCAGTATTTT.